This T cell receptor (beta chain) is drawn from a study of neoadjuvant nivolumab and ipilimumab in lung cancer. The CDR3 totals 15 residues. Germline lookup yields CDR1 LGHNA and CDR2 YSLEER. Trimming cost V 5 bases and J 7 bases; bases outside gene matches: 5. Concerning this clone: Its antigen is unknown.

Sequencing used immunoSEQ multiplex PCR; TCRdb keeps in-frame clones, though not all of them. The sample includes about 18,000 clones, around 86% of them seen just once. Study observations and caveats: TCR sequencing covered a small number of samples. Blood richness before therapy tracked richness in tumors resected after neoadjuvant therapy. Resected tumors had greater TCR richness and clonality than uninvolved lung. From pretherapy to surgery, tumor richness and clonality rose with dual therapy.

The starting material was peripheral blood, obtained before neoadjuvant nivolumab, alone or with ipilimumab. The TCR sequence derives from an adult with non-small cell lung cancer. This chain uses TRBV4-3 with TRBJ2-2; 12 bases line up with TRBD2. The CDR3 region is CASSTTSGSVGELFF. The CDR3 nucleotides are TGCGCCAGCAGCACGACTAGCGGGAGTGTCGGGGAGCTGTTTTTT.